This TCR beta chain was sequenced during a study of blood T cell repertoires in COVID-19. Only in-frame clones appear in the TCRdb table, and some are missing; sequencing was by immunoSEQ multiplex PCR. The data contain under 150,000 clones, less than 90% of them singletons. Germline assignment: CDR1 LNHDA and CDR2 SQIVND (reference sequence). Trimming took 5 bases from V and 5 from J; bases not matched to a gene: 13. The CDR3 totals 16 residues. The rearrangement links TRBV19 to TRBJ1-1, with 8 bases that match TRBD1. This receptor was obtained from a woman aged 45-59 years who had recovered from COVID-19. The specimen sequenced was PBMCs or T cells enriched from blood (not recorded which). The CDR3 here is CASSRARGLLTTEAFF. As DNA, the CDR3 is TGTGCCAGTAGTCGGGCCAGGGGGCTATTGACGACTGAAGCTTTCTTT.